Listed here are 27 T cell receptor beta chains from one sample, sequenced in a study of T-cell reconstitution after alpha-beta-depleted transplantation in children. Unique molecular identifiers were incorporated when the TCRbeta library was constructed. One entry per CDR3 protein, called by TCRdb with MiXCR from the PCR reads. The table includes 600,000 to 800,000 distinct CDR3 sequences, around 13% detected once. The source was PBMCs, collected before TCRalphabeta/CD19-depleted stem cell transplant. These receptor sequences come from a girl aged 2 to 10 with congenital amegakaryocytic thrombocytopenia, due to receive a stem cell transplant.

This clonotype came up a few times. This chain uses TRBV5-1 with TRBJ1-2; the D gene is possibly TRBD1 (5 bases). The CDR3 runs to 14 residues. Germline CDR1 SGHRS, CDR2 YFSETQ. V lost 4 bases, J lost 1 base, and 11 bases lay in between. CDR3 in amino acids: CASSIGTVNYGYTF. CDR3 nucleotides: TGCGCCAGCAGCATCGGGACGGTTAACTATGGCTACACCTTC.

This clonotype was seen a handful of times. The chain uses TRBV7-2 and TRBJ2-1, with 7 bases identical to TRBD2. The CDR3 totals 16 residues. The trim removed 3 bases at V and 8 bases at J, leaving 13 bases unmatched. Germline V gene data show CDR1 as SGHTA and CDR2 as FQGNSA. CDR3 amino acids: CASSFTGGRAADEQFF. The CDR3 DNA follows: TGTGCCAGCAGCTTTACCGGGGGGAGGGCCGCTGATGAGCAGTTCTTC. Complete variable domain (other parts from reference TRBV7-2 and TRBJ2-1): GAGVSQSPSNKVTEKGKDVELRCDPISGHTALYWYRQSLGQGLEFLIYFQGNSAPDKSGLPSDRFSAERTGGSVSTLTIQRTQQEDSAVYLCASSFTGGRAADEQFFGPGTRLTVL.

This clonotype was counted at least ten times. The chain recombines TRBV10-3 with TRBJ2-1, with D possibly matching TRBD2 (5 bases). The germline V gene has CDR1 ENHRY and CDR2 SYGVKD. The CDR3 spans 16 residues. V was clipped by 4 bases and J by 4 bases, with 17 bases between them. DNA for the CDR3: TGTGCCATCAGTGGCGCTTCTTTGACGGGGTACAATGAGCAGTTCTTC. Translated: CAISGASLTGYNEQFF.

This clonotype was recorded at least ten times. The J gene is TRBJ2-1, the V gene TRBV18; TRBD1 is a possible D gene (6 bases). The ends were cut back, 4 bases at V and 9 bases at J, with 16 bases in the middle. The CDR3 loop spans 14 amino acids. Germline V lookup: CDR1 KGHSH, CDR2 LQKENI. The CDR3 protein is CASSLRGSDSEQFF. In DNA form, the CDR3 reads TGTGCCAGCTCACTGAGGGGGTCGGACAGTGAGCAGTTCTTC. The full variable domain, completed using reference TRBV18 and TRBJ2-1, is NAGVMQNPRHLVRRRGQEARLRCSPMKGHSHVYWYRQLPEEGLKFMVYLQKENIIDESGMPKERFSAEFPKEGPSILRIQQVVRGDSAAYFCASSLRGSDSEQFFGPGTRLTVL.

This clonotype occurred many times. The rearrangement links TRBV25-1 to TRBJ2-1; D perhaps matches TRBD2 (5 bases). This CDR3 is built from 16 residues. CDR1 and CDR2 from the germline V gene are MGHDK and SYGVNS. V lost 9 bases and J lost 0, with 18 bases in between. The CDR3 region is CASSSSSPASYNEQFF. The CDR3, as DNA: TGTGCCAGTTCCTCATCTAGCCCTGCCTCCTACAATGAGCAGTTCTTC.

J is TRBJ1-4 and V is TRBV10-2; D perhaps matches TRBD1 (5 bases). This CDR3 is built from 14 residues. Germline CDR1 reads WSHSY; CDR2 reads SAAADI. Trimming took 7 bases from V and 7 from J, leaving 16 bases between them. The CDR3 nucleotides read TGCGCCAGCAATTTCGGGGGGGTCAGTGAAAAACTGTTTTTT. It translates to CASNFGGVSEKLFF.

This clonotype was seen a handful of times. The V gene is TRBV5-1, the J gene TRBJ2-3; no reliable D call. The CDR3 contains 14 residues. V was cut by 2 bases and J by 5 bases, with 12 bases left in between. Germline V CDR1 and CDR2: SGHRS, YFSETQ. Here the CDR3 DNA reads TGCGCCAGCAGCTTAAAGGGCGGTCTAGATACGCAGTATTTT. Translation gives CASSLKGGLDTQYF.

This clonotype has only a few counts. This chain uses TRBV2 with TRBJ1-5; tentative D call: TRBD1 (5 bases). Trimming removed 6 bases from V and 8 bases from J, with 14 bases in between. The CDR3 spans 13 residues. CDR1 and CDR2 (germline): SNHLY, FYNNEI. CDR3 sequence: CASSREGTKPQHF. The CDR3 coding sequence is TGTGCCAGCAGCCGCGAGGGGACGAAGCCCCAGCATTTT.

This clonotype was counted at least ten times. V gene TRBV7-2 combines with J gene TRBJ2-7; D is undetermined. Between the trimmed V and J ends, which lost 1 base and 0 bases, there was a span of 13 bases. The germline CDR1 and CDR2 sequences are SGHTA and FQGNSA. The CDR3 length is 16 residues. CDR3 DNA sequence: TGTGCCAGCAGCTTAGTCGGCGGCCAGAGCTCCTACGAGCAGTACTTC. It yields the protein CASSLVGGQSSYEQYF.

The CDR3 reads CASSRDRVGTGELFF. CDR3 coding DNA: TGTGCCAGCAGCCGGGACAGGGTCGGCACCGGGGAGCTGTTTTTT. The rearrangement joins TRBV7-3 to TRBJ2-2, with 9 bases fitting TRBD1. Germline V gives CDR1 SGHTA, CDR2 FQGTGA. This CDR3 contains 15 residues. V was clipped by 5 bases and J by 4 bases; unmatched bases: 5.

The rearrangement joins TRBV20-1 to TRBJ2-7; the match to TRBD2 covers 7 bases. Per germline, CDR1 DFQATT and CDR2 SNEGSKA (reference sequence). With 6 bases clipped from V and 4 bases from J, the junction kept 12 bases outside the gene matches. The length of the CDR3 is 14 residues. The CDR3 spells CSAQTPGGEYEQYF. The CDR3 DNA reads as TGCAGTGCCCAAACCCCGGGAGGAGAATACGAGCAGTACTTC.

This clonotype has more than one count but fewer than ten. J is TRBJ1-1 and V is TRBV6-5, with 8 bases fitting TRBD1. Germline values: CDR1 MNHEY, CDR2 SVGAGI. V lost 2 bases to trimming and J lost 11 bases; unmatched junction nucleotides: 10. The CDR3 is 14 amino acids. CDR3 sequence reads: CASSYAGQVGNAFF. DNA for the CDR3: TGTGCCAGCAGTTACGCGGGACAGGTGGGGAATGCTTTCTTT.

In this sample, this clonotype turned up many times. The chain recombines TRBV5-1 with TRBJ2-5; 8 bases map to TRBD2. From germline, CDR1 is SGHRS and CDR2 YFSETQ. Losses at the gene ends were 5 bases for V and 9 bases for J; bases not matched to a gene: 15. The length of the CDR3 is 15 residues. CDR3 region: CASRTDGGGGMSQYF. The CDR3 nucleotides read TGCGCCAGCAGAACTGACGGCGGCGGGGGGATGTCCCAGTACTTC. Filled out from reference TRBV5-1 and TRBJ2-5, the complete variable domain reads KAGVTQTPRYLIKTRGQQVTLSCSPISGHRSVSWYQQTPGQGLQFLFEYFSETQRNKGNFPGRFSGRQFSNSRSEMNVSTLELGDSALYLCASRTDGGGGMSQYFGPGTRLLVL.

The chain combines TRBV5-1 with TRBJ2-2, with D unresolved. CDR3 length equals 16 residues. Germline-derived CDR1 and CDR2 are SGHRS and YFSETQ. V was clipped by 0 bases and J by 4 bases, with 13 bases between them. The CDR3 loop is CASSLVPASGTGELFF. CDR3 DNA: TGCGCCAGCAGCTTGGTTCCCGCCTCCGGCACCGGGGAGCTGTTTTTT.

This clonotype was detected many times. The J gene is TRBJ2-2, the V gene TRBV5-1, with D possibly called TRBD1 or TRBD2 (6 bases each). The CDR3 sequence is 13 residues long. Germline CDR1 SGHRS, CDR2 YFSETQ. V was clipped by 2 bases and J by 14 bases, with 16 bases between them. CDR3 sequence reads: CASSLLEGGLLFF. The CDR3 DNA is TGCGCCAGCAGCTTATTGGAGGGGGGCCTACTGTTTTTT.

The gene calls are TRBV27 and TRBJ1-6, with D perhaps TRBD1 (5 bases). V gave up 1 base and J gave up 8 bases, with 18 bases separating them. Germline CDR1 reads MNHEY; CDR2 reads SMNVEV (reference sequence). The CDR3 runs to 17 residues. The CDR3 region has the DNA TGTGCCAGCAGTTTATTCACCCCGGGGGACGGCCATTCACCCCTCCACTTT. Translated, it gives CASSLFTPGDGHSPLHF.

In this sample, this clonotype turned up a few times. This chain links TRBV7-8 with TRBJ1-3; no clear D gene. V was clipped by 5 bases and J by 0 bases, with 17 bases between them. The CDR3 is 17 amino acids. Germline V gene lookup returns CDR1 SGHVS and CDR2 FQNEAQ. The CDR3, as DNA: TGTGCCAGCAGCCTGAGGACGGTTACTGACTCTGGAAACACCATATATTTT. The encoded protein is CASSLRTVTDSGNTIYF.

The genes are TRBV29-1 and TRBJ2-7; possible D gene TRBD2, 6 bases. CDR1 is SQVTM and CDR2 is ANQGSEA in the germline V gene. Trimming left V 6 bases short and J 2 bases short, with 14 bases between. The CDR3 covers 13 residues. The CDR3 sequence: CSVSYRTTYEQYF. The CDR3 nucleotides are TGCAGCGTATCGTACAGGACTACCTACGAGCAGTACTTC.

This clonotype was seen at least ten times. V is TRBV20-1 and J is TRBJ2-3; 8 nucleotides line up with TRBD2. V shed 5 bases and J 0 bases; nucleotides not matched to a gene: 1. Germline CDR1 DFQATT, CDR2 SNEGSKA (reference sequence). This CDR3 contains 13 residues. The CDR3 loop is CSAGTSSTDTQYF. DNA for the CDR3: TGCAGTGCTGGGACTAGTAGCACAGATACGCAGTATTTT.

The chain recombines TRBV28 with TRBJ2-1, with a tentative D call TRBD1 (6 bases). V was clipped by 5 bases and J by 2 bases, with 16 bases between them. Germline V gives CDR1 MDHEN, CDR2 SYDVKM. The CDR3 sequence is 16 residues long. CDR3 region: CASSPPGHHTYNEQFF. DNA of the CDR3: TGTGCCAGCAGTCCTCCGGGACACCATACCTACAATGAGCAGTTCTTC.

This clonotype was observed at least ten times. The J gene is TRBJ2-3, the V gene TRBV20-1; D remains unclear. CDR3 length: 13 residues. The V end was cut by 4 bases, the J end by 4 bases, with 12 bases between. The germline V gene has CDR1 DFQATT and CDR2 SNEGSKA (reference sequence). As DNA, the CDR3 is TGCAGTGCTAATGTGTATACGGCAGATACGCAGTATTTT. Protein: CSANVYTADTQYF.

V usage is TRBV29-1 and J usage is TRBJ1-5; D remains unclear. The V end lost 4 bases, the J end lost 9 bases, and 13 bases lay between the germline ends. Germline values: CDR1 SQVTM, CDR2 ANQGSEA. The CDR3 spans 12 residues. In DNA form, the CDR3 reads TGCAGCGTTGCGGGAGACCCCGGGCCCCAGCATTTT. This encodes CSVAGDPGPQHF.

This clonotype was recorded only once. The chain uses TRBV7-9 and TRBJ2-1, with 7 bases matching TRBD2. In germline, CDR1 is SEHNR, CDR2 FQNEAQ (reference sequence). The CDR3 has 16 residues. The ends lost 1 base at V and 7 bases at J; junction bases unmatched: 10. CDR3 in amino acids: CASSLGPPSGINEQFF. DNA of the CDR3: TGTGCCAGCAGCTTAGGTCCGCCTAGCGGTATTAATGAGCAGTTCTTC.

This clonotype occurred many times. The J gene is TRBJ2-3, the V gene TRBV20-1, with 8 nucleotides matching TRBD2. The V and J ends lost 6 bases and 3 bases, in that order; junction bases with no gene match: 8. CDR1 is DFQATT and CDR2 is SNEGSKA in the germline V gene (reference sequence). This CDR3 has 14 residues. CDR3 nucleotides: TGCAGTGCCCCGACCGGGAGGGGTACAGATACGCAGTATTTT. It yields the protein CSAPTGRGTDTQYF.

This clonotype came up many times. This rearrangement joins TRBV5-1 to TRBJ1-1; D is unclear. Germline V gene lookup returns CDR1 SGHRS and CDR2 YFSETQ. The CDR3 extends over 14 amino acids. The V gene lost 7 bases and the J gene lost 1 base, with 14 bases spanning the gap. The CDR3 DNA reads TGCGCCAGCCGCCTAGGAGGATCGAACACTGAAGCTTTCTTT. Its translation is CASRLGGSNTEAFF.

This clonotype was counted only a few times. The V gene is TRBV7-9, the J gene TRBJ1-1; no firm D call. V was pared by 4 bases and J by 8 bases, with 11 bases between. CDR3 size: 12 residues. The V gene's germline CDR1 is SEHNR and CDR2 FQNEAQ (reference sequence). CDR3 amino acids: CASSSGGLEAFF. DNA of the CDR3: TGTGCCAGCAGCTCGGGTGGGCTCGAAGCTTTCTTT.

The V call is TRBV20-1, the J call TRBJ2-7; D is unresolved. The germline V gene encodes CDR1 DFQATT and CDR2 SNEGSKA (reference sequence). Trimming stripped 1 base from V and 2 bases from J, with 9 bases between. This CDR3 has 13 residues. The CDR3 bases are TGCAGTGCTAGAGGGATGAGGACCTACGAGCAGTACTTC. This encodes CSARGMRTYEQYF.